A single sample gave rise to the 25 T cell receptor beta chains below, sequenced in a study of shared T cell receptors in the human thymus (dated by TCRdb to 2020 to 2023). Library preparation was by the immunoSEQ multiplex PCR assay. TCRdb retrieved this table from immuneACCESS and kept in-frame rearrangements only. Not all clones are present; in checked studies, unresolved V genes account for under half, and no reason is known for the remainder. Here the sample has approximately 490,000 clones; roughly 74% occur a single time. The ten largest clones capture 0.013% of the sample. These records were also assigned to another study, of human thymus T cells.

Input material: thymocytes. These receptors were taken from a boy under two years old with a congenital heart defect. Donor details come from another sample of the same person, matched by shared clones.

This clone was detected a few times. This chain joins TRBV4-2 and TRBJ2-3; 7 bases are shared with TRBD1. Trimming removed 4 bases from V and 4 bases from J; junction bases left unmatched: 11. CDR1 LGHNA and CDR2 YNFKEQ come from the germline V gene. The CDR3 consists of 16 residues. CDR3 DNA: TGTGCCAGCAGCCCCCCGACAGGGTCTTATCCAGATACGCAGTATTTT. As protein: CASSPPTGSYPDTQYF.

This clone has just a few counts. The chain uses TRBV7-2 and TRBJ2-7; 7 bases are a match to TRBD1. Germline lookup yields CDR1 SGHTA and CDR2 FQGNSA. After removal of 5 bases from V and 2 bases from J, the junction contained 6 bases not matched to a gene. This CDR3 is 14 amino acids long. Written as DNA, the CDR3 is TGTGCCAGCAGCACTCCGGGACAGACCTACGAGCAGTACTTC. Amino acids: CASSTPGQTYEQYF.

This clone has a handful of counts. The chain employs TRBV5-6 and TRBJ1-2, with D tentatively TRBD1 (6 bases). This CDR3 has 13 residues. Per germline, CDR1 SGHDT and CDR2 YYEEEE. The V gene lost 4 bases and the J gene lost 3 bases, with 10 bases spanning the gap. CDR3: CASSPNRDYGYTF. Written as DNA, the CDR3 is TGTGCCAGCAGCCCAAACAGGGACTATGGCTACACCTTC.

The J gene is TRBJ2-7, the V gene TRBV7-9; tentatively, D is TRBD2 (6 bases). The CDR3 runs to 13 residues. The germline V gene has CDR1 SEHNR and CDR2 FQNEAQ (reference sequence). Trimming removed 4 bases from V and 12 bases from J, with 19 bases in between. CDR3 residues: CASSSPPRPEGYF. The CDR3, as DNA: TGTGCCAGCAGCTCCCCCCCCCGGCCGGAGGGGTACTTC.

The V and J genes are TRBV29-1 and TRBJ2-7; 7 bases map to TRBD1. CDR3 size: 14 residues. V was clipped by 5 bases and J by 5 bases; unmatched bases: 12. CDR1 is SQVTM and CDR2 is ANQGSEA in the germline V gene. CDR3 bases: TGCAGCGTTTGGGGTAGGGGGCCAGGCGACGAGCAGTACTTC. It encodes CSVWGRGPGDEQYF.

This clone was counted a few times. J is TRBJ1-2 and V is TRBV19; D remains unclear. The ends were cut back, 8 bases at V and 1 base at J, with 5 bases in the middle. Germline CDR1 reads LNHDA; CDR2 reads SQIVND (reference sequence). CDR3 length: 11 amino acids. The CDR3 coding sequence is TGTGCCAGTTGCGGTAACTATGGCTACACCTTC. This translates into CASCGNYGYTF. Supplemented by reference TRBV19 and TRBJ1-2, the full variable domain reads DGGITQSPKYLFRKEGQNVTLSCEQNLNHDAMYWYRQDPGQGLRLIYYSQIVNDFQKGDIAEGYSVSREKKESFPLTVTSAQKNPTAFYLCASCGNYGYTFGSGTRLTVV.

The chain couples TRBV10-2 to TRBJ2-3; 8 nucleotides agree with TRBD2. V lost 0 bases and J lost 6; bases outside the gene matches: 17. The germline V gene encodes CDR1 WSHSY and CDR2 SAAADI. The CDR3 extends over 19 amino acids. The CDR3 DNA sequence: TGCGCCAGCAGTGAGTCCCGATCACGGGGGGTAGCGGGACTTGATACGCAGTATTTT. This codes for CASSESRSRGVAGLDTQYF.

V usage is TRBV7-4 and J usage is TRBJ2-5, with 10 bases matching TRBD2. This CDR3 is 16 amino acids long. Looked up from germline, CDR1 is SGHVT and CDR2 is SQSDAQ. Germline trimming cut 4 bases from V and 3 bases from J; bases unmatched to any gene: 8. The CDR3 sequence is CASSSRTSGVKETQYF. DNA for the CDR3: TGTGCCAGCAGCTCCAGGACTAGCGGAGTTAAAGAGACCCAGTACTTC.

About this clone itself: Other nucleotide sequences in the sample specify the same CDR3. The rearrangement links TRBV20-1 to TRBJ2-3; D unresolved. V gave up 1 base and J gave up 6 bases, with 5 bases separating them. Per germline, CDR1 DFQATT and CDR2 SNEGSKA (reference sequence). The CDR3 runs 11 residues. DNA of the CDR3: TGCAGTGCTAGAGTAGCCGATACGCAGTATTTT. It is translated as CSARVADTQYF.

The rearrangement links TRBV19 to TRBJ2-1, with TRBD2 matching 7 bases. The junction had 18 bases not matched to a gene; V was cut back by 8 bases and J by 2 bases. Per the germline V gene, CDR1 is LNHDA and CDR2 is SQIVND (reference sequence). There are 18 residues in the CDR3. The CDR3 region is CASAPGLSPRGTYNEQFF. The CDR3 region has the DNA TGTGCCAGTGCCCCGGGACTATCCCCTAGAGGGACCTACAATGAGCAGTTCTTC.

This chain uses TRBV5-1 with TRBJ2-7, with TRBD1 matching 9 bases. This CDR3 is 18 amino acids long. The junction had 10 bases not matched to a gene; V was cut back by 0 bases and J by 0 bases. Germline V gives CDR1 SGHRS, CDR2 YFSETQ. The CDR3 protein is CASSLARGQGSFSYEQYF. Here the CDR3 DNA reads TGCGCCAGCAGCTTGGCCCGAGGACAGGGGTCCTTCTCCTACGAGCAGTACTTC.

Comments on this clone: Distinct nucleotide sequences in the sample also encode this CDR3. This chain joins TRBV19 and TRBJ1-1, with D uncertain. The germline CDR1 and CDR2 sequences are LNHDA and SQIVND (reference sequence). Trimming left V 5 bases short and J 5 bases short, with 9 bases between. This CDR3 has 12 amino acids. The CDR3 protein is CASSARWTEAFF. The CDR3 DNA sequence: TGTGCCAGTAGTGCTAGGTGGACTGAAGCTTTCTTT.

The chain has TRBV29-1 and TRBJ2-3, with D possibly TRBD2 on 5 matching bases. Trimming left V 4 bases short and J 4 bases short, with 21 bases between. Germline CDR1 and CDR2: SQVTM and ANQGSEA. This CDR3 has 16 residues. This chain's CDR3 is CSVGTSQALGPDTQYF. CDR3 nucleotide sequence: TGCAGCGTTGGTACCTCCCAAGCACTAGGGCCAGATACGCAGTATTTT.

The CDR3 nucleotides are TGTGCCAGCAGTCGGGACAATTACACAGATACGCAGTATTTT. This sequence encodes CASSRDNYTDTQYF. This chain joins TRBV27 and TRBJ2-3; D possibly corresponds to TRBD1 (6 bases). CDR3 length equals 14 residues. In germline, CDR1 is MNHEY, CDR2 SMNVEV (reference sequence). The ends were cut back, 5 bases at V and 2 bases at J, with 11 bases in the middle.

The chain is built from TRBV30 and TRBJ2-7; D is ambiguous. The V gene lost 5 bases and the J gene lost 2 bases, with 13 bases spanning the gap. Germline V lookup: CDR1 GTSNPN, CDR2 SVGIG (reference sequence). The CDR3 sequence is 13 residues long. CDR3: CAWGQFSTYEQYF. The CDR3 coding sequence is TGTGCCTGGGGGCAATTTTCCACCTACGAGCAGTACTTC.

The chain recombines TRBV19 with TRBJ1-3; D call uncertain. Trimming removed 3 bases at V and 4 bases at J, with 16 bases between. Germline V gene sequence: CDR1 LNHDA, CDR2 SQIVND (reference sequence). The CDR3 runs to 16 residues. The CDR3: CASSIGPSPGGNTIYF. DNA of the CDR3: TGTGCCAGTAGTATCGGTCCTAGTCCGGGGGGAAACACCATATATTTT.

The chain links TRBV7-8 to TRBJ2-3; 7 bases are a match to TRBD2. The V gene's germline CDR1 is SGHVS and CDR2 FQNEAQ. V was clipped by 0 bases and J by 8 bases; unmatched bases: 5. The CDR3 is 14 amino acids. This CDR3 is CASSLALGRGTQYF. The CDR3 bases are TGTGCCAGCAGCTTAGCGTTAGGGAGGGGTACGCAGTATTTT.

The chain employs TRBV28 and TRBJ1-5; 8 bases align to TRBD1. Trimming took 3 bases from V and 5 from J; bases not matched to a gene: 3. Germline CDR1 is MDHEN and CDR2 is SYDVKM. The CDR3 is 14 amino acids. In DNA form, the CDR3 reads TGTGCCAGCAGTTTCGTACAGGGGGATCAGCCCCAGCATTTT. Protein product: CASSFVQGDQPQHF.

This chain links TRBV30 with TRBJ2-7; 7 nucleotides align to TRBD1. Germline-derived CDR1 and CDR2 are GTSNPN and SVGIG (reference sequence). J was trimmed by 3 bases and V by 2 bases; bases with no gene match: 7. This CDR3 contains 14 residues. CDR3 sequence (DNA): TGTGCCTGGAGTTTGAAAGGGGGCGGCTACGAGCAGTACTTC. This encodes CAWSLKGGGYEQYF.

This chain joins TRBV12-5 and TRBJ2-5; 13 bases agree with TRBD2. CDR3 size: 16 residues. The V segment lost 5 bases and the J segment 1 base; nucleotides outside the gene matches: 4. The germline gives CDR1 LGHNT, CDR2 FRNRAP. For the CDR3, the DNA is TGTGCTAGTGGTGCCGGACTAGCGGGGGCCCAAGAGACCCAGTACTTC. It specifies CASGAGLAGAQETQYF. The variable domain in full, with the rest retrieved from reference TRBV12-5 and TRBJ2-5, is DARVTQTPRHKVTEMGQEVTMRCQPILGHNTVFWYRQTMMQGLELLAYFRNRAPLDDSGMPKDRFSAEMPDATLATLKIQPSEPRDSAVYFCASGAGLAGAQETQYFGPGTRLLVL.

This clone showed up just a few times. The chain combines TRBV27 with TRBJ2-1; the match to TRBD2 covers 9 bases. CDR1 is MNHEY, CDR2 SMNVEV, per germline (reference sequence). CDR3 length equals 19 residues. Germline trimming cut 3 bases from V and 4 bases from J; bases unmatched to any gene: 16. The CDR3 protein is CASSFFQDAGGLTYNEQFF. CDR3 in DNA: TGTGCCAGCAGTTTCTTTCAGGATGCGGGAGGGTTGACTTACAATGAGCAGTTCTTC.

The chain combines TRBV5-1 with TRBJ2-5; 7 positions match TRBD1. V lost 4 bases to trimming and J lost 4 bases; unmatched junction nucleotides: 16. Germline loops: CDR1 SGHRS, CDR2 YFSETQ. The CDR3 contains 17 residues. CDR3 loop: CASSLFIRDSHVETQYF. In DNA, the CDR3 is TGCGCCAGCAGCCTTTTCATCCGGGACAGCCACGTAGAGACCCAGTACTTC.

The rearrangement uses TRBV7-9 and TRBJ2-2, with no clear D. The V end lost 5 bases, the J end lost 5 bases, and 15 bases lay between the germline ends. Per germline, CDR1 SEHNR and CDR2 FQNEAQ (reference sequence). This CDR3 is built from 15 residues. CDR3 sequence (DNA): TGTGCCAGCAGCCCTAGTAAATCTGAGACCGGGGAGCTGTTTTTT. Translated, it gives CASSPSKSETGELFF. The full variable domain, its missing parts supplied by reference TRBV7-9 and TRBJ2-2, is DTGVSQNPRHKITKRGQNVTFRCDPISEHNRLYWYRQTLGQGPEFLTYFQNEAQLEKSRLLSDRFSAERPKGSFSTLEIQRTEQGDSAMYLCASSPSKSETGELFFGEGSRLTVL.

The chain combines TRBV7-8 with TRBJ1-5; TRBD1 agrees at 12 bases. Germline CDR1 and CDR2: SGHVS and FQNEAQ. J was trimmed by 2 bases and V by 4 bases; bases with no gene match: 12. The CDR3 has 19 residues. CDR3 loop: CASSSSIRDRGPGNQPQHF. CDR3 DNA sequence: TGTGCCAGCAGCTCCTCCATCAGGGACAGGGGGCCGGGCAATCAGCCCCAGCATTTT.

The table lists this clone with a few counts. CDR3 in amino acids: CASSFPCLRPGDNEQFF. As DNA, the CDR3 is TGTGCCAGCAGCTTTCCATGCCTGCGACCAGGGGACAATGAGCAGTTCTTC. The V call is TRBV7-9, the J call TRBJ2-1; perhaps TRBD1 as D (6 bases). The V gene's germline CDR1 is SEHNR and CDR2 FQNEAQ (reference sequence). Trimming pared 3 bases from V and 5 bases from J, leaving 20 bases between. This CDR3 has 17 residues.